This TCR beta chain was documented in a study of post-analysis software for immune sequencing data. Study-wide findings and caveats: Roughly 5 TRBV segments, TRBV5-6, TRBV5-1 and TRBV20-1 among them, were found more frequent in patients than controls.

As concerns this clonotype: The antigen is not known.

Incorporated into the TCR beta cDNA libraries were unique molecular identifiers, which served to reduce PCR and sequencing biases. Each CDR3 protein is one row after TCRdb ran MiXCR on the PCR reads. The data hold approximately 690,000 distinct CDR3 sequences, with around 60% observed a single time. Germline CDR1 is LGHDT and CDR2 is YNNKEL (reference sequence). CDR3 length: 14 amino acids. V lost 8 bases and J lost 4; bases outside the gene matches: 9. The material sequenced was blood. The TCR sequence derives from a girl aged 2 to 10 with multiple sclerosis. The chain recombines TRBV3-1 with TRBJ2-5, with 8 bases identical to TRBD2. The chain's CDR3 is CASRRTSLGETQYF. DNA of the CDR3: TGTGCCAGCCGTCGGACTAGCCTCGGAGAGACCCAGTACTTC.